A selection of T cell receptor beta chains follows, all from one sample in a study of shared clonotypes between healthy human individuals. Libraries were prepared by immunoSEQ multiplex PCR; TCRdb keeps only in-frame clonotypes and omits some of them. This sample has approximately 2,000,000 clones; around 95% occur once, and the top ten carry about 1.7%. The specimen was naive CD8+ T cells from PBMCs. The receptor set was obtained from a young man in good health. Some clones in this sample may be carry-over from other donors' samples. Both conserved end residues are part of each CDR3. A D gene is named only where the DNA matches it firmly. A row's size may be missing; if present it is once, few, many or a size class.

D | J | size | V | CDR3 | DNA
- | TRBJ1-1 | few | TRBV4-2 | CASSQGVNTEAFF | TGTGCCAGCAGCCAAGGTGTGAACACTGAAGCTTTCTTT
- | TRBJ2-1 | - | TRBV6-5 | CASSFTDRDEQFF | TGTGCCAGCAGTTTCACTGACCGAGATGAGCAGTTCTTC
- | TRBJ1-2 | - | TRBV5-6 | CASSLQGYGYTF | TGTGCCAGCAGCTTGCAGGGCTATGGCTACACCTTC
TRBD1 | TRBJ2-7 | - | TRBV7-9 | CASSLSQVGTGRDEQYF | TGTGCCAGCAGCTTAAGTCAGGTCGGGACAGGGCGGGACGAGCAGTACTTC
- | TRBJ1-1 | - | TRBV11-2 | CASSIRAVNTEAFF | TGTGCCAGCAGCATCCGGGCAGTGAACACTGAAGCTTTCTTT
- | TRBJ2-3 | - | TRBV10-2 | CASLDGTDTQYF | TGCGCCAGCCTAGACGGAACAGATACGCAGTATTTT
TRBD1 | TRBJ1-2 | - | TRBV25-1 | CASRPTGEGFVGYTF | TGTGCCAGCAGACCAACAGGGGAGGGTTTCGTCGGCTACACCTTC
- | TRBJ2-3 | - | TRBV14 | CASSPSSYYTDTQYF | TGTGCCAGCAGCCCCTCCAGCTATTACACAGATACGCAGTATTTT
TRBD2 | TRBJ2-3 | - | TRBV28 | CASSLAGGTDTQYF | TGTGCCAGCAGTCTAGCGGGAGGCACAGATACGCAGTATTTT
- | TRBJ2-1 | - | TRBV7-9 | CASSSLSGTRNNEQFF | TGTGCCAGCAGCTCCCTCTCGGGAACCCGAAACAATGAGCAGTTCTTC
TRBD1 | TRBJ2-7 | - | TRBV13 | CASSRTGGGYEQYF | TGTGCCAGCAGCCGAACAGGGGGCGGGTACGAGCAGTACTTC
- | TRBJ2-7 | - | TRBV27 | CASGPTSYEQYF | TGTGCCAGCGGCCCCACCTCCTACGAGCAGTACTTC
TRBD1 | TRBJ2-7 | - | TRBV5-1 | CASSLGQADSYEQYF | TGCGCCAGCAGCCTGGGACAGGCTGACTCCTACGAGCAGTACTTC
- | TRBJ1-3 | - | TRBV7-8 | CASSPLHGVSGNTIYF | TGTGCCAGCAGCCCACTCCACGGGGTCTCTGGAAACACCATATATTTT
- | TRBJ2-3 | once | TRBV9 | CASSVVGGSTDTQYF | TGTGCCAGCAGCGTAGTCGGCGGAAGCACAGATACGCAGTATTTT
- | TRBJ1-5 | - | TRBV29-1 | CSVDRRVRVWNQPQHF | TGCAGCGTTGATCGGAGGGTGAGGGTATGGAATCAGCCCCAGCATTTT
TRBD1 | TRBJ1-2 | - | TRBV28 | CATRLGGDYGYTF | TGTGCCACCAGGTTAGGGGGCGACTATGGCTACACCTTC
- | TRBJ1-3 | - | TRBV19 | CASSPRRGFIGNTIYF | TGTGCCAGTAGTCCCCGCAGGGGATTCATTGGAAACACCATATATTTT
- | TRBJ2-2 | - | TRBV27 | CASSLGAANTGELFF | TGTGCCAGCAGTTTAGGAGCCGCGAACACCGGGGAGCTGTTTTTT
- | TRBJ1-2 | - | TRBV27 | CASRDGRVNGYTF | TGTGCCAGCAGGGATGGCAGGGTGAACGGCTACACCTTC
- | TRBJ2-1 | - | TRBV7-9 | CASSFLAGGNEQFF | TGTGCCAGCAGCTTTTTGGCAGGAGGCAATGAGCAGTTCTTC
TRBD2 | TRBJ2-1 | - | TRBV7-3 | CASSFLASGLNEQFF | TGTGCCAGCAGCTTTTTGGCTAGCGGGTTAAATGAGCAGTTCTTC
TRBD1 | TRBJ2-1 | - | TRBV29-1 | CSVDGTGKRSNEQFF | TGCAGCGTTGACGGGACAGGGAAACGTTCGAATGAGCAGTTCTTC
TRBD2 | TRBJ2-5 | - | TRBV5-6 | CASSLASASGSRGETQYF | TGTGCCAGCAGCTTGGCCTCGGCTAGCGGGAGTCGGGGAGAGACCCAGTACTTC
- | TRBJ2-7 | - | TRBV28 | CASTPSLDSSYEQYF | TGTGCCAGCACTCCCTCTTTGGACAGCTCCTACGAGCAGTACTTC
- | TRBJ1-2 | - | TRBV5-4 | CASSFSNRVGYGYTF | TGTGCCAGCAGCTTCTCTAACAGGGTCGGCTATGGCTACACCTTC